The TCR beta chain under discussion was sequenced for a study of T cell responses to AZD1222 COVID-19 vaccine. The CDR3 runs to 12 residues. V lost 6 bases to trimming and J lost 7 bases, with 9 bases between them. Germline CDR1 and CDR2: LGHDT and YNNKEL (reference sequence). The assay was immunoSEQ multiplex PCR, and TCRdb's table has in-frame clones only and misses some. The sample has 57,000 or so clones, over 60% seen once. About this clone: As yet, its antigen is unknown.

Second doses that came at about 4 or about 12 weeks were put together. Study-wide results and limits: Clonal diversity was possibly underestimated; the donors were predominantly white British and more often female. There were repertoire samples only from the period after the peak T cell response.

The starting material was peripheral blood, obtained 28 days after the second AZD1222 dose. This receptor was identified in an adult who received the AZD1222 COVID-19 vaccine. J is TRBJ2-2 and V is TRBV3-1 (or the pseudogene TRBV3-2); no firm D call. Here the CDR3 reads CASRPLDGELFF. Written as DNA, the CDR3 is TGTGCCAGCAGGCCCCTCGACGGGGAGCTGTTTTTT.